The 4 T cell receptor beta chains listed next were all sequenced from one sample in a study of PD-1 blockade in classical Hodgkin lymphoma. Measured with immunoSEQ multiplex PCR; TCRdb has only the in-frame clones, and not every one. The sample has about 98,000 clones, 80% to 90% seen once. Each patient's relapse followed autologous stem cell transplantation, and brentuximab vedotin exposure varied. This material consisted of peripheral blood mononuclear cells (PBMCs), taken before the second cycle of nivolumab. All receptors come from a human donor with classical Hodgkin lymphoma.

The gene calls are TRBV7-2 and TRBJ1-3; no reliable D call. Germline V CDR1 and CDR2: SGHTA, FQGNSA. V lost 2 bases, J lost 0 bases, and 11 bases lay in between. This CDR3 region has 16 residues. The CDR3 DNA reads as TGTGCCAGCAGCTTATCGCGGGCAAGCTCTGGAAACACCATATATTTT. It yields the protein CASSLSRASSGNTIYF.

The gene calls are TRBV5-4 and TRBJ2-7; 10 positions match TRBD1. CDR1 SGHNT and CDR2 YYREEE come from the germline V gene (reference sequence). Unmatched junction bases numbered 4, after V lost 4 bases and J lost 0 bases. This CDR3 region has 15 residues. In nucleotides, the CDR3 is TGTGCCAGCAGCACGGGACAGGGGTTCTCCTACGAGCAGTACTTC. Its protein is CASSTGQGFSYEQYF. Full variable domain (outside the CDR3, taken from reference TRBV5-4 and TRBJ2-7): ETGVTQSPTHLIKTRGQQVTLRCSSQSGHNTVSWYQQALGQGPQFIFQYYREEENGRGNFPPRFSGLQFPNYSSELNVNALELDDSALYLCASSTGQGFSYEQYFGPGTRLTVT.

The chain is built from TRBV9 and TRBJ1-1, with no clear D. CDR3 size: 13 residues. The V end lost 1 base, the J end lost 5 bases, and 9 bases lay between the germline ends. Germline V gene data show CDR1 as SGDLS and CDR2 as YYNGEE. The DNA for the CDR3 is TGTGCCAGCAGCGTAACGGGGAGAACTGAAGCTTTCTTT. Translation: CASSVTGRTEAFF.

V usage is TRBV5-1 and J usage is TRBJ2-5; perhaps TRBD1 as D (7 bases). This CDR3 has 16 residues. Trimming took off 4 bases at V and 5 bases at J, with 21 bases between the two ends. Germline lookup yields CDR1 SGHRS and CDR2 YFSETQ. CDR3 DNA: TGCGCCAGCAGCCCGGGGACAGCGAGGGCGGGGGAGACCCAGTACTTC. The encoded protein is CASSPGTARAGETQYF. The full variable domain, its missing parts supplied by reference TRBV5-1 and TRBJ2-5, is KAGVTQTPRYLIKTRGQQVTLSCSPISGHRSVSWYQQTPGQGLQFLFEYFSETQRNKGNFPGRFSGRQFSNSRSEMNVSTLELGDSALYLCASSPGTARAGETQYFGPGTRLLVL.